One and the same sample provided the 16 T cell receptor beta chains below, sequenced in a study of response to subunit inactivated influenza vaccine (dated by TCRdb to the late 2010s). The protocol used for the library was RT-PCR. Sequencing relied on an Illumina HiSeq 2500. The public reads were run again by TCRdb, first through fastp at Q25 and then through MiXCR, and only productive beta chains were kept. Rows are combined by CDR3 protein, so each entry shows the most common genes and DNA. In this sample the table shows roughly 500,000 distinct CDR3 sequences, about 17% of which occur a single time. The biggest ten clones account for less than 4% of the sample. The sample was CD4+ T cells sorted from PBMCs, taken approximately 25 months after vaccination. These receptors all come from a man aged 50 to 69 who received an inactivated influenza vaccine. Donor details come from another sample of the same person, matched by shared clones.

This clonotype was observed a few times. This sequence joins TRBV20-1 and TRBJ2-7; 9 nucleotides align to TRBD2. Germline V gene lookup returns CDR1 DFQATT and CDR2 SNEGSKA (reference sequence). Trimming at V came to 8 bases and at J to 2 bases, leaving 16 bases not matched to a gene. The CDR3 has 16 residues. CDR3 in amino acids: CSWASGTSGPTYEQYF. The CDR3 coding sequence is TGCAGTTGGGCCTCCGGTACTAGCGGGCCTACCTACGAGCAGTACTTC.

This clonotype was counted ten times or more. This rearrangement joins TRBV29-1 to TRBJ1-1, with D unresolved. CDR3 length: 15 amino acids. CDR1 is SQVTM and CDR2 is ANQGSEA in the germline V gene. V was trimmed by 7 bases and J by 5 bases, leaving 23 bases between them. CDR3 residues: CSAGHPAGIHTEAFF. The DNA of the CDR3 is TGCAGCGCTGGCCACCCCGCCGGGATCCATACTGAAGCTTTCTTT.

The rearrangement uses TRBV28 and TRBJ2-2, with D perhaps matching TRBD2 (6 bases). The CDR3 is 15 amino acids. Germline V gene data show CDR1 as MDHEN and CDR2 as SYDVKM. Between the trimmed V and J ends, which lost 3 bases and 3 bases, there was a span of 11 bases. CDR3 in DNA: TGTGCCAGCAGTTTCGGCGGGGCGTACACCGGGGAGCTGTTTTTT. Encoded protein: CASSFGGAYTGELFF.

This chain links TRBV20-1 with TRBJ2-1, with 8 nucleotides matching TRBD2. The length of the CDR3 is 15 residues. Per the germline V gene, CDR1 is DFQATT and CDR2 is SNEGSKA (reference sequence). The trim removed 0 bases at V and 7 bases at J, leaving 8 bases unmatched. The CDR3 bases are TGCAGTGCTAGAGATCACAAGCGGGAGAAGAATGAGCAGTTCTTC. Protein sequence: CSARDHKREKNEQFF.

V usage is TRBV24-1 and J usage is TRBJ2-2, with TRBD2 matching over 10 bases. Germline CDR1 KGHDR, CDR2 SFDVKD. V lost 3 bases and J lost 3; bases outside the gene matches: 18. CDR3 length: 21 amino acids. The CDR3 DNA is TGTGCCACCAGTGATGAGAGCACTCAAAGCGGGGGGGCAAAGGACACCGGGGAGCTGTTTTTT. Translation gives CATSDESTQSGGAKDTGELFF.

This clonotype was counted only a few times. V gene TRBV10-3 combines with J gene TRBJ2-7; D ambiguous. Trimming left V 7 bases short and J 0 bases short, with 13 bases between. The CDR3 is made up of 14 amino acids. Looked up from germline, CDR1 is ENHRY and CDR2 is SYGVKD. Written as DNA, the CDR3 is TGTGCCATCAAACCCGCGGCGAGCTCCTACGAGCAGTACTTC. Amino acid sequence: CAIKPAASSYEQYF.

A few counts support this clonotype. CDR3 protein: CASSRAGTSGSLWETQYF. CDR3 nucleotides: TGCGCCAGCAGTCGCGCCGGGACTAGCGGGAGTCTTTGGGAGACCCAGTACTTC. V is TRBV10-2 and J is TRBJ2-5; 14 bases align to TRBD2. The V gene end was trimmed by 5 bases and the J gene end by 5 bases; junction bases not matched to a gene: 13. Germline V gene lookup returns CDR1 WSHSY and CDR2 SAAADI. The CDR3 is 18 residues long.

This clonotype was recorded a few times. V is TRBV7-3 and J is TRBJ2-1; 7 nucleotides align to TRBD1. Germline CDR1 is SGHTA and CDR2 is FQGTGA. The CDR3 is 15 residues long. Trimming took 3 bases from V and 0 from J; bases not matched to a gene: 2. The CDR3 protein is CASSFDRDSYNEQFF. CDR3 DNA: TGTGCCAGCAGCTTCGACAGGGACTCCTACAATGAGCAGTTCTTC.

This clonotype has just a few counts. The chain is built from TRBV3-1 and TRBJ2-5; no clear D. The CDR3 runs to 18 residues. Germline V gene lookup returns CDR1 LGHDT and CDR2 YNNKEL (reference sequence). Deletions cut 0 bases from V and 4 bases from J, with 21 bases between. CDR3 sequence: CASSQDSLLGPNRETQYF. In DNA form, the CDR3 reads TGTGCCAGCAGCCAAGATAGTCTACTGGGCCCGAACAGAGAGACCCAGTACTTC.

This chain's CDR3 is CASSLGTVRNTGELFF. Written as DNA, the CDR3 is TGTGCCAGCAGCTTAGGGACAGTGAGGAACACCGGGGAGCTGTTTTTT. V usage is TRBV7-2 and J usage is TRBJ2-2, with D possibly being TRBD1 (6 bases). The CDR3 has 16 amino acids. Deletions cut 1 base from V and 1 base from J, with 10 bases between. Germline V gene lookup returns CDR1 SGHTA and CDR2 FQGNSA.

This clonotype has a handful of counts. The chain links TRBV10-3 to TRBJ2-5, with a tentative D call TRBD2 (5 bases). Trimming removed 6 bases from V and 0 bases from J, with 8 bases in between. Per the germline V gene, CDR1 is ENHRY and CDR2 is SYGVKD. The CDR3 covers 13 residues. Written as DNA, the CDR3 is TGTGCCATCAGGACGGGGTACCAAGAGACCCAGTACTTC. Encoded protein: CAIRTGYQETQYF.

Concerning this clonotype: A much larger clone lies a single base off, so this may be a read error. V and J are TRBV12-3 or TRBV12-4 and TRBJ2-3; D gene unclear. The CDR3 is made up of 13 amino acids. This chain's CDR3 is CASTEGGKDMQYF. DNA for the CDR3: TGTGCCAGCACCGAAGGTGGTAAAGATATGCAGTATTTT.

The chain recombines TRBV12-3 or TRBV12-4 with TRBJ2-2, with D possibly being TRBD2 (5 bases). V lost 7 bases, J lost 5 bases, and 14 bases lay in between. CDR3 length equals 14 residues. The chain's CDR3 is CASTRAQVTGELFF. The CDR3 DNA sequence: TGTGCCAGCACGAGGGCGCAGGTGACCGGGGAGCTGTTTTTT.

In this sample, this clonotype turned up a few times. The gene calls are TRBV12-3 or TRBV12-4 and TRBJ2-7; TRBD1 might be the D (6 bases). Deletions cut 5 bases from V and 3 bases from J, with 14 bases between. CDR3 size: 14 residues. CDR3 in amino acids: CASSKGGDFYEQYF. CDR3 nucleotides: TGTGCCAGCAGTAAAGGGGGAGATTTCTACGAGCAGTACTTC.

The rearrangement joins TRBV4-3 to TRBJ2-3; 9 nucleotides align to TRBD2. The CDR3 extends over 16 amino acids. Germline V gene data show CDR1 as LGHNA and CDR2 as YSLEER. J gave up 4 bases and V 5 bases, and 10 bases lay outside the gene matches. The CDR3 DNA reads as TGCGCCAGCAGCAACGGTGGCGGGAGGGCCTCAGATACGCAGTATTTT. Protein product: CASSNGGGRASDTQYF.

This clonotype occurred a few times. The genes are TRBV7-9 and TRBJ2-1, with 7 bases lining up with TRBD2. J lost 5 bases, V lost 4 bases, and 8 bases had no gene match. CDR1 is SEHNR and CDR2 is FQNEAQ in the germline V gene (reference sequence). This CDR3 comprises 15 residues. The CDR3: CASSSRLARHNEQFF. CDR3 bases: TGTGCCAGCAGCTCCAGACTAGCCCGACACAATGAGCAGTTCTTC.